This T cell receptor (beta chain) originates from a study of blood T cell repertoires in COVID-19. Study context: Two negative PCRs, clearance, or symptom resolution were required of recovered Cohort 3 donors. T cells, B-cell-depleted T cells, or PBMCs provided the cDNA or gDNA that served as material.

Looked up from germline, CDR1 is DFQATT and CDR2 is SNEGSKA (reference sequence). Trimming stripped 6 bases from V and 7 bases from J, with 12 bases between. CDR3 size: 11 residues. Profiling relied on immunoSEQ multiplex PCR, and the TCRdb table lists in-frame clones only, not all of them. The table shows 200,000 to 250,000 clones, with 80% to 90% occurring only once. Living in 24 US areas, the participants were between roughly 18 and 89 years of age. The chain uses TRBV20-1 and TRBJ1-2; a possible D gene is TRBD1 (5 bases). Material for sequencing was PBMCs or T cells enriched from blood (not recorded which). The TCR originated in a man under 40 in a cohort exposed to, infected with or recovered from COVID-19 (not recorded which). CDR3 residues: CSASGTTGYTF. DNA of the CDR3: TGCAGTGCCTCGGGGACTACTGGCTACACCTTC.